The source of this T cell receptor beta chain is a study of blood T cell repertoires in COVID-19. Original data processing: It was from reference gene primer amplification that nucleated cell counts were estimated. Repertoires were generated with immunoSEQ multiplex PCR, while TCRdb's copy carries only in-frame clones and drops some. D and trimming come from the DNA, and the V and J calls and clone size come from that table. The repertoire holds over 200,000 clones, with approximately 87% as singletons. The V gene lost 8 bases and the J gene lost 2 bases, with 15 bases spanning the gap. Per the germline V gene, CDR1 is MNHEY and CDR2 is SVGAGI. CDR3 length: 14 residues.

The receptor comes from a woman aged 70 to 79 with active or convalescent COVID-19. The chain links TRBV6-5 to TRBJ1-2; TRBD1 might be the D (6 bases). Specimen: peripheral blood. CDR3 DNA: TGTGCCAGCGACTCCGGGGGGGCCAACTATGGCTACACCTTC. It is translated as CASDSGGANYGYTF.